This entry features one T cell receptor beta chain sequence. The source of the sample is a study of radiation and T cells in renal cell carcinoma. Losses at the gene ends were 10 bases for V and 3 bases for J; bases not matched to a gene: 12. The CDR3 sequence is 14 residues long. The V gene's germline CDR1 is SGHAT and CDR2 FQNNGV. Using immunoSEQ multiplex PCR, the repertoire was profiled, and TCRdb retains in-frame clones only, with some absent. This sample has about 150,000 clones, with around 90% found just once. Time point specified: baseline pretreatment blood. Documented treatment: 15 Gy SBRT to primary tumor, nephrectomy 4 weeks later.

This clonotype was sampled from a woman between 65 and 79 years old with renal cell carcinoma. The chain uses TRBV11-2 and TRBJ2-7; 7 bases line up with TRBD1. The source material was blood, sampled from a patient whose treatment included radiotherapy and nephrectomy. The CDR3 spells CATATGTVIYEQYF. CDR3 coding DNA: TGTGCCACCGCGACCGGGACAGTAATCTACGAGCAGTACTTC.